This T cell receptor (beta chain) was sequenced for a study of T cell responses to AZD1222 COVID-19 vaccine. Study conclusions and caveats: Per reports, nearly half of all spike-specific TCRs target regions that are unmutated in variants. Vaccine-associated CD4 TCRs spanned spike, dominant at 160-218 and 743-854. With two AZD1222 doses given, Spike-specific TCR breadth and depth both rose.

About this clone itself: The antigen is unknown.

The table came from immunoSEQ multiplex PCR; TCRdb's copy has only in-frame clones and leaves some out. Of about 140,000 clones detected, 85% to 95% appear once; the ten largest clones hold 12%. This TCR was sampled from an adult who had recovered from COVID-19. This material consisted of peripheral blood, taken after recovery from COVID-19.

In DNA form, the CDR3 reads TGTGCCATCAGTGAAGGGCAGGGGGCGACGAACACCATATATTTT. Translating gives CAISEGQGATNTIYF. V gene TRBV10-3 combines with J gene TRBJ1-3; 8 bases line up with TRBD1. CDR1 is ENHRY, CDR2 SYGVKD, per germline. V dropped 3 bases and J dropped 7; count of bases not matched to a gene: 8. The length of the CDR3 is 15 residues.